This TCR beta chain was profiled in a study of immune evolution from preneoplasia to lung adenocarcinoma. Generated by immunoSEQ multiplex PCR, the TCRdb table keeps only in-frame clones and is missing some. The data contain about 5,500 clones, roughly 80% of them singletons. V lost 1 base and J lost 7; bases outside the gene matches: 6. The CDR3 is 15 residues long. Germline V gene data show CDR1 as SGHRS and CDR2 as YFSETQ. The rearrangement joins TRBV5-1 to TRBJ2-2; TRBD1 matches at 8 bases. The clonotype comes from a person aged 70 to 85 with lung adenocarcinoma. Sequences were obtained from FFPE adjacent normal lung tissue. As DNA, the CDR3 is TGCGCCAGCAGCTTGACTAGGACAGGGATCGGGGAGCTGTTTTTT. It translates to CASSLTRTGIGELFF.